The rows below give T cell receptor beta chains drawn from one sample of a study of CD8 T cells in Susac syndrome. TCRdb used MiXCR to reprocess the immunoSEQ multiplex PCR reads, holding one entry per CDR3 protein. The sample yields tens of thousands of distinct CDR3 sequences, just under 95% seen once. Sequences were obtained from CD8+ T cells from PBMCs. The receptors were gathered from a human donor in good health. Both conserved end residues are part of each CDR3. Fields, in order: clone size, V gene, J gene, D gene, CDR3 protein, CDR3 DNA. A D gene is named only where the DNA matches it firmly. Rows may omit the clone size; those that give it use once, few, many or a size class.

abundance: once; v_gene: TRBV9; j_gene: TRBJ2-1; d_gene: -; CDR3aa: CASSVRSDYNEQFF; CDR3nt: TGTGCCAGCAGCGTCAGGTCGGACTACAATGAGCAGTTCTTC
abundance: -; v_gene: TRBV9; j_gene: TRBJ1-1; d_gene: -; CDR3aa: CAPRRVNTEAFF; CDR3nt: TGTGCCCCCCGACGGGTGAACACTGAAGCTTTCTTT
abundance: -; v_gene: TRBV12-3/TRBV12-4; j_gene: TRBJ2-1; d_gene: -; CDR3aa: CASSLGADEQFF; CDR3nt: TGTGCCAGCAGTTTAGGGGCCGATGAGCAGTTCTTC
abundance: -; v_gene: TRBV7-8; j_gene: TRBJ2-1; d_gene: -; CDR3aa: CASSLVPTRMVEQFF; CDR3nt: TGTGCCAGCAGCTTAGTCCCGACCCGGATGGTGGAGCAGTTCTTC
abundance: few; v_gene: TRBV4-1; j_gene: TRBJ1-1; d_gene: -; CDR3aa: CASSQGEGRNTEAFF; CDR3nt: TGCGCCAGCAGCCAAGGGGAGGGGAGGAACACTGAAGCTTTCTTT
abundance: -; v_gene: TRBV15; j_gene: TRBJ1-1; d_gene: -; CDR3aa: CATSRSPFPEAFF; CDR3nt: TGTGCCACCAGCAGGTCCCCTTTTCCTGAAGCTTTCTTT
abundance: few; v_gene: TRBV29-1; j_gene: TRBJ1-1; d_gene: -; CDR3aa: CSVESNTEAFF; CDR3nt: TGCAGCGTTGAATCGAACACTGAAGCTTTCTTT
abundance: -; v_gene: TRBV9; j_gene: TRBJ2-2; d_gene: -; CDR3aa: CASSVGGPGELFF; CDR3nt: TGTGCCAGCAGCGTAGGAGGTCCCGGGGAGCTGTTTTTT
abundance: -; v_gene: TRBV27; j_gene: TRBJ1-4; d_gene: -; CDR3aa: CASRGRGRGEKLFF; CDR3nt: TGTGCCAGCAGAGGGAGGGGAAGAGGTGAAAAACTGTTTTTT
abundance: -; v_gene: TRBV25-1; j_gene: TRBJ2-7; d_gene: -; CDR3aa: CASSELGGYEQYF; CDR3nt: TGTGCCAGCAGTGAACTAGGGGGCTACGAGCAGTACTTC
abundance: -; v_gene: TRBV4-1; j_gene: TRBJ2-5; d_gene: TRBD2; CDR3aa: CASSQGGGQETQYF; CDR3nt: TGCGCCAGCAGCCAAGGGGGGGGGCAAGAGACCCAGTACTTC
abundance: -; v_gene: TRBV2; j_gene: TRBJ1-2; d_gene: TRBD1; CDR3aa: CASSESPDRARVSGYTF; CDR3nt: TGTGCCAGCAGTGAAAGCCCTGACAGGGCCCGGGTTTCTGGCTACACCTTC
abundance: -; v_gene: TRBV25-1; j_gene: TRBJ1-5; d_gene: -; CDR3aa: CASSLQGERGNQPQHF; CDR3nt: TGTGCCAGCAGCCTACAGGGAGAAAGGGGCAATCAGCCCCAGCATTTT
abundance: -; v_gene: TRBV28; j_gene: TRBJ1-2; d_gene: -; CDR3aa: CASRYRTAYYGYTF; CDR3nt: TGTGCCAGCAGGTACCGGACAGCTTACTATGGCTACACCTTC
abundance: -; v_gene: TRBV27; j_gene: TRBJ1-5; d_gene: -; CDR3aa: CASSRGPRGNQPQHF; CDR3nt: TGTGCCAGCAGTCGAGGACCCAGGGGCAATCAGCCCCAGCATTTT
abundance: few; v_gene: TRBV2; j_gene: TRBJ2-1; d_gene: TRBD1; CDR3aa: CASDRGGVYNEQFF; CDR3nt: TGTGCCAGCGACAGGGGAGGAGTATACAATGAGCAGTTCTTC
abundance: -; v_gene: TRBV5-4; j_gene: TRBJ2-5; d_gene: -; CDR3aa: CASSLKLRGETQYF; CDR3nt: TGTGCCAGCAGCTTGAAACTTCGGGGCGAGACCCAGTACTTC
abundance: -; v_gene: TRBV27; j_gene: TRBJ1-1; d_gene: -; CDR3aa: CASSRQGLGTEAFF; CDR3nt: TGTGCCAGCAGTCGTCAGGGCTTGGGCACTGAAGCTTTCTTT
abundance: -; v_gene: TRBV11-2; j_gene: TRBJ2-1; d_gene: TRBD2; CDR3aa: CASSLDGLAGNYNEQFF; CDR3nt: TGTGCCAGCAGCTTAGACGGACTAGCGGGTAATTACAATGAGCAGTTCTTC
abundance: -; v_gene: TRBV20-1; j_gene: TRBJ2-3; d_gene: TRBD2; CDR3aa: CSARPSRSGLAVTSTDTQYF; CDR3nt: TGCAGTGCTAGACCTTCCCGTTCGGGGCTAGCGGTAACTAGCACAGATACGCAGTATTTT
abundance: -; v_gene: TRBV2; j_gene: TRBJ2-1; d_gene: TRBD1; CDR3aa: CASSRDREPYNEQFF; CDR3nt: TGTGCCAGCAGTCGGGACAGGGAACCCTACAATGAGCAGTTCTTC
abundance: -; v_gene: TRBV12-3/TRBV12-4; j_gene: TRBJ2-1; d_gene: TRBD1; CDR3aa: CASNTLTGGNWDEQFF; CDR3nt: TGTGCCAGCAATACCCTAACAGGGGGCAATTGGGATGAGCAGTTCTTC
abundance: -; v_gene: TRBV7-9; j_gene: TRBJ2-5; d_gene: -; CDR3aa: CASSPNSYLETQYF; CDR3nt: TGTGCCAGCAGCCCCAACTCTTACTTAGAGACCCAGTACTTC
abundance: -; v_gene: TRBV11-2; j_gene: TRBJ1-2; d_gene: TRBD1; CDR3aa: CAIQSLLGTGGIYGYTF; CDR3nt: TGTGCCATCCAGAGTTTACTTGGGACAGGGGGTATATATGGCTACACCTTC
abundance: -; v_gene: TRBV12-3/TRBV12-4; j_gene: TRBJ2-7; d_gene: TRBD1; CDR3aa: CASSADRDRYEQYF; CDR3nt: TGTGCCAGCAGTGCGGACAGGGATCGTTACGAGCAGTACTTC
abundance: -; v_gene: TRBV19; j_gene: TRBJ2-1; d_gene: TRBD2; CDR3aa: CASSPGLAPKFF; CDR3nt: TGTGCCAGTAGTCCCGGACTAGCGCCTAAGTTCTTC
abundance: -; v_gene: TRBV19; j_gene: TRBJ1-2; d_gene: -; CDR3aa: CASTFSWTENGYTF; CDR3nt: TGTGCCAGTACCTTCTCATGGACAGAAAATGGCTACACCTTC
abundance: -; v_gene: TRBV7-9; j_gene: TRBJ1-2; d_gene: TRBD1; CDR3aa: CASSLSLTGVNYGYTF; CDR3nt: TGTGCCAGCAGCTTATCACTTACAGGGGTAAACTATGGCTACACCTTC
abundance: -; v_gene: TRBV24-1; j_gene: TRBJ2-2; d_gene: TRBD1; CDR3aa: CATSGRDSPTGELFF; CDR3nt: TGTGCCACCAGTGGAAGGGACAGTCCCACCGGGGAGCTGTTTTTT
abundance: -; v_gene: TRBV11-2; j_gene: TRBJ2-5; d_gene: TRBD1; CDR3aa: CASSTRGYQETQYF; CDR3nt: TGTGCCAGCAGCACCAGGGGGTACCAAGAGACCCAGTACTTC
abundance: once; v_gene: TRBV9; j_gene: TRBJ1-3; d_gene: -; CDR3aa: CASSVADFYSGNTIYF; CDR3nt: TGTGCCAGCAGTGTAGCGGACTTTTACTCTGGAAACACCATATATTTT
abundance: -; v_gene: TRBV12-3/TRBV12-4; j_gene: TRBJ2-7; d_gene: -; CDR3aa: CASNSGGDVEQYF; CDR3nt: TGTGCCAGCAACTCCGGGGGTGACGTGGAGCAGTACTTC
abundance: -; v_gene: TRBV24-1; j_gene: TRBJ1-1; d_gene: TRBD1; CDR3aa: CATRAGGGTEAFF; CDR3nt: TGTGCCACCAGAGCAGGGGGCGGTACTGAAGCTTTCTTT
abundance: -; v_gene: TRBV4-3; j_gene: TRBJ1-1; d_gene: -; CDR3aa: CASSQGQAMNTEAFF; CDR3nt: TGCGCCAGCAGCCAAGGGCAGGCCATGAACACTGAAGCTTTCTTT
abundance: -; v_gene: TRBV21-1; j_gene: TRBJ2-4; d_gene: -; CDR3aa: CASTGWGQRKKNIQYF; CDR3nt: TGTGCCAGCACCGGATGGGGACAGAGAAAAAAAAACATTCAGTACTTC
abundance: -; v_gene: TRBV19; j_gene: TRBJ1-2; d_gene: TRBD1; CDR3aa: CATRTGWNYGYTF; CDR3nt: TGTGCCACCCGGACAGGGTGGAACTATGGCTACACCTTC
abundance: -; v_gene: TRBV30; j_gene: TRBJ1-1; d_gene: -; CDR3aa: CAWRVSLNTEAFF; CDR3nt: TGTGCCTGGAGAGTCAGTTTGAACACTGAAGCTTTCTTT
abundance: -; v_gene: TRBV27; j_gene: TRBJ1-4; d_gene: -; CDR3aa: CASSLPATNEKLFF; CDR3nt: TGTGCCAGCAGTCTGCCGGCAACTAATGAAAAACTGTTTTTT
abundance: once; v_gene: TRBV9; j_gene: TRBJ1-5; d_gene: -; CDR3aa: CASSSGHLSNQPQHF; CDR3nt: TGTGCCAGCAGCTCCGGACACCTTAGCAATCAGCCCCAGCATTTT
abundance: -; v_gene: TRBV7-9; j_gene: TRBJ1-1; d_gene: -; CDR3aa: CAMQSMNTEAFF; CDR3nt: TGTGCCATGCAATCAATGAACACTGAAGCTTTCTTT
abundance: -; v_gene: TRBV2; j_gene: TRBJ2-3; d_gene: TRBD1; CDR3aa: CASSGQGGLPADTQYF; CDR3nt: TGTGCCAGCAGTGGACAAGGGGGCCTTCCGGCAGATACGCAGTATTTT
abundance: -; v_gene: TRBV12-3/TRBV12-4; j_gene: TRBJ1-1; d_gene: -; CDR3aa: CASSRRVTEAFF; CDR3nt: TGTGCCAGCAGTCGCAGGGTTACTGAAGCTTTCTTT
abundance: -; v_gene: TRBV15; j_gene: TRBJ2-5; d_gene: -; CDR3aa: CATRKAGATQETQYF; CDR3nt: TGTGCCACTCGCAAGGCGGGGGCGACCCAAGAGACCCAGTACTTC
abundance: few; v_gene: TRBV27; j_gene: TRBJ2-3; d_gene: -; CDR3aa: CATRAGLGTTDTQYF; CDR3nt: TGTGCCACTCGTGCCGGGTTGGGGACAACAGATACGCAGTATTTT
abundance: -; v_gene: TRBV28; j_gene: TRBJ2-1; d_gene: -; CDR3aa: CASSLYFGRPLDEQFF; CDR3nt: TGTGCCAGCAGTTTATATTTTGGGCGGCCTTTGGATGAGCAGTTCTTC
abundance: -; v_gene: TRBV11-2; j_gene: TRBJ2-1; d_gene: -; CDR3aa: CASSLPLLGNEQFF; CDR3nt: TGTGCCAGCAGCTTACCCCTCTTAGGCAATGAGCAGTTCTTC
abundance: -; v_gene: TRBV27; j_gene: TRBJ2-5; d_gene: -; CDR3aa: CASSPPGGQTQYF; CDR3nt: TGTGCCAGCAGCCCTCCCGGGGGACAGACCCAGTACTTC
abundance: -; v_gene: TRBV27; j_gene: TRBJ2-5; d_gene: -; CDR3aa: CASSLGPRRETQYF; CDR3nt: TGTGCCAGCAGCTTGGGGCCGAGAAGGGAGACCCAGTACTTC
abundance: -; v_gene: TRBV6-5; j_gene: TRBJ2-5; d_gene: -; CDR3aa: CASSYSGAETQYF; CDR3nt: TGTGCCAGCAGTTACTCGGGGGCCGAGACCCAGTACTTC
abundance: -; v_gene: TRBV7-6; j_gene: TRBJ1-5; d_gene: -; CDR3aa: CASSLAGLGNQPQHF; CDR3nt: TGTGCCAGCAGCTTGGCAGGTCTGGGCAATCAGCCCCAGCATTTT
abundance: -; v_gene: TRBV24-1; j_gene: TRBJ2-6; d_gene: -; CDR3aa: CATSSGYSGANVLTF; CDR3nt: TGTGCCACCAGTTCAGGGTACTCTGGGGCCAACGTCCTGACTTTC
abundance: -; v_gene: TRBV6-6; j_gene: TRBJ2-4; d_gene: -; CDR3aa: CASSPDRLQGWYF; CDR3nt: TGTGCCAGCAGCCCTGACCGGCTGCAGGGCTGGTACTTC
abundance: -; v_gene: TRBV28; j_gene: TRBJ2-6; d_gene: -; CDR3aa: CASTPREVSGANVLTF; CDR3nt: TGTGCCAGCACCCCGCGAGAGGTCTCTGGGGCCAACGTCCTGACTTTC
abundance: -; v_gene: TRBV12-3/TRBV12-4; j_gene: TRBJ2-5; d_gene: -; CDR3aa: CASSSSETQYF; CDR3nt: TGTGCCAGCAGTTCCTCAGAGACCCAGTACTTC
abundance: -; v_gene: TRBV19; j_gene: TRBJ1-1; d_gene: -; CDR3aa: CASSILDTEAFF; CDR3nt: TGTGCCAGTAGTATCTTGGACACTGAAGCTTTCTTT